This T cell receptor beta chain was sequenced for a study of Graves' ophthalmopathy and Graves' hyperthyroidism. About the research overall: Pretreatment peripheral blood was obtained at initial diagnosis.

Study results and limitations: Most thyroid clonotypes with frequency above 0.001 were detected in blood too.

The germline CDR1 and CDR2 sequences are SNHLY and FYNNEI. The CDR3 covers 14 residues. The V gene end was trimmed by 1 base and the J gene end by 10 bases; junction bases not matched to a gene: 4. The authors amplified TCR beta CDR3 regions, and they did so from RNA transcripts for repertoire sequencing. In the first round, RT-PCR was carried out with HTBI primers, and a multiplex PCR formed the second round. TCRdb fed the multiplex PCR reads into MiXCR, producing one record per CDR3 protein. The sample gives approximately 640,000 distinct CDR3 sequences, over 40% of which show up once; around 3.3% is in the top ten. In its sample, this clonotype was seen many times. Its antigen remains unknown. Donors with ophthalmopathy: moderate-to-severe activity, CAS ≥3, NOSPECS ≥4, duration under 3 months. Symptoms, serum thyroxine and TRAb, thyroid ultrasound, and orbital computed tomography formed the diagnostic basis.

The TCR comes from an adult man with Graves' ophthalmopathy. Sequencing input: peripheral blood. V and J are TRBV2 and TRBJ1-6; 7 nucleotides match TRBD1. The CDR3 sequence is CASSEGQGGSPLHF. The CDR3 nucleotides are TGTGCCAGCAGTGAAGGACAGGGCGGCTCACCCCTCCACTTT.